The 22 T cell receptor beta chains reported below all come from one sample, sequenced in a study of STAT5B mutations in CD4+ large granular lymphocyte leukemia. The repertoire was sequenced with immunoSEQ multiplex PCR; TCRdb's copy has only in-frame clones and lacks some. The sample records tens of thousands of clones, roughly two thirds being singletons. What was sequenced was CD4+ T cells from blood buffy coats. Receptors were obtained from a human donor in good health.

This sequence joins TRBV7-2 and TRBJ1-2; D unclear. The CDR3 extends over 13 amino acids. V was pared by 3 bases and J by 2 bases, with 7 bases between. Germline-derived CDR1 and CDR2 are SGHTA and FQGNSA. The CDR3, as DNA: TGTGCCAGCAGCTTCGGGTTCAACTATGGCTACACCTTC. It codes for CASSFGFNYGYTF.

J is TRBJ2-1 and V is TRBV11-2, with 13 bases identical to TRBD2. Trimming removed 6 bases from V and 8 bases from J; junction bases left unmatched: 7. This CDR3 region has 15 residues. Germline CDR1 and CDR2: SGHAT and FQNNGV. The CDR3 region is CASRGTSGAWDEQFF. The CDR3 region has the DNA TGTGCCAGCAGGGGGACTAGCGGGGCCTGGGATGAGCAGTTCTTC.

This clone was detected once. This chain connects TRBV21-1 to TRBJ2-7; the listed D gene, TRBD1, was not tested against the DNA. TRBV21-1 is a documented pseudogene. The CDR3 runs to 15 residues. Written as DNA, the CDR3 is TGTGCCAGCAGCTCAGAAGGACAGGGACACCACGAGCAGTACTTC. Its protein is CASSSEGQGHHEQYF.

The chain is built from TRBV6-1 and TRBJ2-1; D tentatively fits TRBD1 or TRBD2 (6 bases each). Germline assignment: CDR1 MNHNS and CDR2 SASEGT. Trimming took 1 base from V and 6 from J, leaving 19 bases between them. This CDR3 is 17 amino acids long. The CDR3 reads CASSEGGTGALRNEQFF. For the CDR3, the DNA is TGTGCCAGCAGTGAAGGGGGCACGGGGGCCCTTCGCAATGAGCAGTTCTTC.

J is TRBJ2-3 and V is TRBV5-4, with 7 bases lining up with TRBD1. The CDR3 has 16 amino acids. In germline, CDR1 is SGHNT, CDR2 YYREEE (reference sequence). J was trimmed by 2 bases and V by 0 bases; bases with no gene match: 6. The CDR3 DNA follows: TGTGCCAGCAGCTTGGATAGGGGGCTTATCACAGATACGCAGTATTTT. It specifies CASSLDRGLITDTQYF.

The V gene is TRBV18, the J gene TRBJ1-3; D is ambiguous. CDR1 KGHSH and CDR2 LQKENI come from the germline V gene. CDR3 length: 15 amino acids. V shed 0 bases and J shed 4 bases, with 10 bases lying between them. The CDR3 spells CASSPPSRPGNTIYF. CDR3 nucleotides: TGTGCCAGCTCACCACCCTCGAGGCCAGGAAACACCATATATTTT. Using reference TRBV18 and TRBJ1-3 for the parts outside the CDR3, the full variable domain is NAGVMQNPRHLVRRRGQEARLRCSPMKGHSHVYWYRQLPEEGLKFMVYLQKENIIDESGMPKERFSAEFPKEGPSILRIQQVVRGDSAAYFCASSPPSRPGNTIYFGEGSWLTVV.

The J gene is TRBJ2-7, the V gene TRBV7-9; no reliable D call. The CDR3 consists of 13 residues. V shed 5 bases and J shed 7 bases, with 15 bases lying between them. The germline CDR1 and CDR2 sequences are SEHNR and FQNEAQ (reference sequence). CDR3 in amino acids: CASSPRTPGEQYF. The CDR3 DNA reads TGTGCCAGCAGCCCCCGGACCCCCGGGGAGCAGTACTTC.

This clone showed up just a few times. V usage is TRBV29-1 and J usage is TRBJ1-2, with D perhaps TRBD1 (6 bases). The CDR3 spans 13 residues. V was trimmed by 1 base and J by 7 bases, leaving 13 bases between them. Germline V gene lookup returns CDR1 SQVTM and CDR2 ANQGSEA. The CDR3 DNA is TGCAGCGTTGAAGGAGCGGGGGCGGGTGGCTACACCTTC. Its translation: CSVEGAGAGGYTF. Full variable domain (rest looked up from reference TRBV29-1 and TRBJ1-2): SAVISQKPSRDICQRGTSLTIQCQVDSQVTMMFWYRQQPGQSLTLIATANQGSEATYESGFVIDKFPISRPNLTFSTLTVSNMSPEDSSIYLCSVEGAGAGGYTFGSGTRLTVV.

This chain links TRBV2 with TRBJ2-7; a possible D gene is TRBD2 (6 bases). This CDR3 contains 14 residues. CDR1 and CDR2 from the germline V gene are SNHLY and FYNNEI. V lost 0 bases, J lost 4 bases, and 10 bases lay in between. In DNA form, the CDR3 reads TGTGCCAGCAGTGAAGCGCTTCGGGGGTACGAGCAGTACTTC. This encodes CASSEALRGYEQYF. Full variable domain (missing parts from reference TRBV2 and TRBJ2-7): EPEVTQTPSHQVTQMGQEVILRCVPISNHLYFYWYRQILGQKVEFLVSFYNNEISEKSEIFDDQFSVERPDGSNFTLKIRSTKLEDSAMYFCASSEALRGYEQYFGPGTRLTVT.

This chain uses TRBV2 with TRBJ1-5; D unresolved. Germline CDR1 SNHLY, CDR2 FYNNEI. The V end was cut by 0 bases, the J end by 11 bases, with 11 bases between. The CDR3 spans 13 residues. The CDR3 region has the DNA TGTGCCAGCAGTGAAGCCGGGGTGTCGACCCAGCATTTT. It yields the protein CASSEAGVSTQHF.

V and J are TRBV5-1 and TRBJ1-2; D is undetermined. V was shortened by 0 bases and J by 5 bases, with 11 bases between the two germline ends. This CDR3 is 14 amino acids long. Germline values: CDR1 SGHRS, CDR2 YFSETQ. CDR3: CASSLGHGVYGYTF. The CDR3 bases are TGCGCCAGCAGCTTGGGACACGGGGTTTATGGCTACACCTTC.

The chain carries TRBV9 and TRBJ2-5; the match to TRBD2 covers 8 bases. The CDR3 length is 16 residues. The germline V gene encodes CDR1 SGDLS and CDR2 YYNGEE. The junction had 6 bases not matched to a gene; V was cut back by 0 bases and J by 2 bases. CDR3 DNA: TGTGCCAGCAGCGTAGCAGGGCGGGGGGTACAAGAGACCCAGTACTTC. This sequence encodes CASSVAGRGVQETQYF.

This rearrangement joins TRBV29-1 to TRBJ1-2; D is possibly TRBD1 (5 bases). In germline, CDR1 is SQVTM, CDR2 ANQGSEA. This CDR3 has 11 residues. The CDR3 nucleotides read TGCAGTGACGGCAGGGCTGGCGGCTACACCTTC. This encodes CSDGRAGGYTF.

V usage is TRBV30 and J usage is TRBJ2-5; 11 nucleotides agree with TRBD2. V lost 7 bases, J lost 4 bases, and 8 bases stayed unmatched. Germline loops: CDR1 GTSNPN, CDR2 SVGIG (reference sequence). The CDR3 is made up of 14 amino acids. The CDR3 is CAYSGTSGGETQYF. The CDR3 DNA reads TGTGCCTACTCCGGGACTAGCGGTGGAGAGACCCAGTACTTC.

The chain carries TRBV7-3 and TRBJ2-1; D is unresolved. Germline assignment: CDR1 SGHTA and CDR2 FQGTGA. The CDR3 consists of 12 residues. The ends were cut back, 1 base at V and 7 bases at J, with 5 bases in the middle. The CDR3 here is CASSLIGNEQFF. CDR3 DNA: TGTGCCAGCAGCTTAATTGGGAATGAGCAGTTCTTC.

This clone occurred a few times. The genes are TRBV9 and TRBJ2-5; 9 nucleotides agree with TRBD1. Germline V gene data show CDR1 as SGDLS and CDR2 as YYNGEE. This CDR3 is built from 14 residues. V dropped 2 bases and J dropped 4; count of bases not matched to a gene: 3. The CDR3 nucleotides are TGTGCCAGCAGCGTTACAGGGGGCGGAGAGACCCAGTACTTC. Translated: CASSVTGGGETQYF.

The rearrangement links TRBV7-9 to TRBJ1-4; a possible D gene is TRBD1 (5 bases). CDR3 size: 16 residues. The germline V gene encodes CDR1 SEHNR and CDR2 FQNEAQ (reference sequence). V dropped 5 bases and J dropped 4 bases, with 17 bases sitting between them. CDR3 bases: TGTGCCAGCAGCCTTACCGGGACGGCGCATAATGAAAAACTGTTTTTT. This codes for CASSLTGTAHNEKLFF.

This clone has a single count. J is TRBJ1-4 and V is TRBV4-1; the D is unclear. V was cut by 2 bases and J by 8 bases, with 18 bases left in between. This CDR3 contains 16 residues. Per germline, CDR1 MGHRA and CDR2 YSYEKL. CDR3 sequence reads: CASSQPVKGYDEKLFF. The CDR3 DNA reads as TGCGCCAGCAGCCAACCCGTTAAAGGCTACGACGAAAAACTGTTTTTT.

This clone appeared once. At one end, the junction sequence differs from germline, possibly due to a read error. The chain couples TRBV5-6 to TRBJ1-1; a weak D match, TRBD1 (6 bases). The germline V gene has CDR1 SGHDT and CDR2 YYEEEE. The length of the CDR3 is 15 residues. Here the CDR3 reads CASSLLGGQPTEAFF. The CDR3 nucleotides read TGTGCCAGTAGCTTATTAGGGGGGCAACCCACTGAAGCTTTCTTT. Supplemented by reference TRBV5-6 and TRBJ1-1, the full variable domain reads DAGVTQSPTHLIKTRGQQVTLRCSPKSGHDTVSWYQQALGQGPQFIFQYYEEEERQRGNFPDRFSGHQFPNYSSELNVNALLLGDSALYLCASSLLGGQPTEAFFGQGTRLTVV.

The chain carries TRBV7-8 and TRBJ1-5; weak D call: TRBD1 (6 bases). The germline V gene encodes CDR1 SGHVS and CDR2 FQNEAQ. The CDR3 contains 17 residues. Trimming shortened V by 2 bases and J by 0 bases, and 14 bases separated the two germline ends. Here the CDR3 reads CASSLQGTPVSNQPQHF. The CDR3 DNA sequence: TGTGCCAGCAGCTTACAGGGGACCCCTGTTAGCAATCAGCCCCAGCATTTT.

This clone is medium-sized (0.01 to 0.1%) in the sample. The V and J genes are TRBV28 and TRBJ1-5; TRBD1 agrees at 9 bases. This CDR3 contains 14 residues. The V gene end was trimmed by 6 bases and the J gene end by 1 base; junction bases not matched to a gene: 1. Germline CDR1 MDHEN, CDR2 SYDVKM. The CDR3 reads CASRGTGSNQPQHF. Here the CDR3 DNA reads TGTGCCAGCAGGGGGACAGGGAGCAATCAGCCCCAGCATTTT.

A few counts support this clone. An end of the junction does not agree with germline; a read error may underlie this. This chain uses TRBV5-5 with TRBJ1-1; no clear D. Germline V gene sequence: CDR1 SGHKS, CDR2 YYEKEE (reference sequence). The CDR3 spans 12 residues. This CDR3 reads CASSLEPRETFF. In DNA, the CDR3 is TGTGCCAGCAGCTTGGAACCCCGTGAAACTTTCTTT.